This T cell receptor (beta chain) was documented in a study of blood T cell repertoires in COVID-19. Produced via immunoSEQ multiplex PCR; TCRdb's table is partial and in-frame only. This sample has more than 150,000 clones, with roughly nine tenths found just once. Germline assignment: CDR1 MNHEY and CDR2 SMNVEV (reference sequence). V was pared by 5 bases and J by 6 bases, with 6 bases between. The CDR3 has 11 residues. Specimen: peripheral blood. The chain has TRBV27 and TRBJ2-3; no definite D call. This TCR was sampled from a woman aged 40 to 50 with acute or convalescent COVID-19. CDR3 loop: CASSNQDTQYF. The CDR3 region has the DNA TGTGCCAGCAGTAATCAGGATACGCAGTATTTT.